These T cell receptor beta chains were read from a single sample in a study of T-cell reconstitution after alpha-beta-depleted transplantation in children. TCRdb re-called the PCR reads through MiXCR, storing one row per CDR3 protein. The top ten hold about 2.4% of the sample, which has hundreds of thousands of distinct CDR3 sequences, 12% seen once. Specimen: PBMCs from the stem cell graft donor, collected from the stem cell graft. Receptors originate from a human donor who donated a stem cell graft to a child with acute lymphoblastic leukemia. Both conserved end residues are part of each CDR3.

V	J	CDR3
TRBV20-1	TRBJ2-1	CSARPGQSRKEQFF
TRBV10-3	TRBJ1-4	CAISEGGERANEKLFF
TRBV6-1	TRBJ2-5	CASSGNEWWQETQYF
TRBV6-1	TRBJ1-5	CASSVGTPPQHF
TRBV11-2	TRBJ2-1	CASSSQKGFPYNEQFF
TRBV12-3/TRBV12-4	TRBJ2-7	CALCVSPIEQYF
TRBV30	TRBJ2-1	CAWSVLNEQFF
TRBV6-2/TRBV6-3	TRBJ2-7	CASSYGRGPYEQYF
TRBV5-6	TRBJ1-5	CASSVTGENQPQHF
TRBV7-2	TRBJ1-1	CASSFAGGVNTEAFF
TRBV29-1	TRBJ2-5	CSVERRGSGETQYF
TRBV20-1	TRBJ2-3	CSAWQGRDTQYF
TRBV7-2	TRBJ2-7	CASSSQGRGHEQYF
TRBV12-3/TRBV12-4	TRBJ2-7	CASRDDRGPIEQYF